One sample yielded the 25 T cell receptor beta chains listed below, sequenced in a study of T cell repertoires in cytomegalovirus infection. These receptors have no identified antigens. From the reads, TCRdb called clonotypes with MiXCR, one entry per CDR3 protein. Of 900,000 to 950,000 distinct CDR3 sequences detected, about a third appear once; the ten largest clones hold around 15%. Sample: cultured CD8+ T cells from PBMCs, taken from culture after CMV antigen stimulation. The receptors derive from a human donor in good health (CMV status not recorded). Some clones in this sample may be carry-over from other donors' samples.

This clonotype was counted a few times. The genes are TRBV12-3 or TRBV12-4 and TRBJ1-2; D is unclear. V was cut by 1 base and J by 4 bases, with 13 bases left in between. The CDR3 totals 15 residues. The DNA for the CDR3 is TGTGCCAGCAGTTTAGGTCCGGGAGCAACCTATGGCTACACCTTC. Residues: CASSLGPGATYGYTF.

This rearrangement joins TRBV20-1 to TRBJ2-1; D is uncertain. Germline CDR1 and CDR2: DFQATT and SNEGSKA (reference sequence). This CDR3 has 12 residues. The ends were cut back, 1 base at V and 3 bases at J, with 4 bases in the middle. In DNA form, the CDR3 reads TGCAGTGCTAGAGGGGGCTACAATGAGCAGTTCTTC. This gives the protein CSARGGYNEQFF.

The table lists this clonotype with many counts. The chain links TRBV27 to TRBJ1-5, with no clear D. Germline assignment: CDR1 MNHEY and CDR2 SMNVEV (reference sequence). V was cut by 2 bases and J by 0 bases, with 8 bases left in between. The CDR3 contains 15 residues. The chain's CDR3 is CASSLAGVSNQPQHF. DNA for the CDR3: TGTGCCAGCAGTTTAGCCGGAGTTAGCAATCAGCCCCAGCATTTT.

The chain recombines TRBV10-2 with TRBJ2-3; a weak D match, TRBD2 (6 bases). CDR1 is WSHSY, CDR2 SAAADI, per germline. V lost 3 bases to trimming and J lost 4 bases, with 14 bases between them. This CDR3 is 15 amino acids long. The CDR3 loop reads CASSDRLAMADTQYF. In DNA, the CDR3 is TGCGCCAGCAGTGACAGGCTAGCGATGGCAGATACGCAGTATTTT.

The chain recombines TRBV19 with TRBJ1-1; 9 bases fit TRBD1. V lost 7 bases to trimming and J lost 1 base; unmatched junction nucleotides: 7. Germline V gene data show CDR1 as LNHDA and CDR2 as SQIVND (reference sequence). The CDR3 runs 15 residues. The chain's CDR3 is CASTMGQGPNTEAFF. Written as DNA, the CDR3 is TGTGCCAGTACCATGGGACAGGGACCGAACACTGAAGCTTTCTTT. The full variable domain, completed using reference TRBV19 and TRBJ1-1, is DGGITQSPKYLFRKEGQNVTLSCEQNLNHDAMYWYRQDPGQGLRLIYYSQIVNDFQKGDIAEGYSVSREKKESFPLTVTSAQKNPTAFYLCASTMGQGPNTEAFFGQGTRLTVV.

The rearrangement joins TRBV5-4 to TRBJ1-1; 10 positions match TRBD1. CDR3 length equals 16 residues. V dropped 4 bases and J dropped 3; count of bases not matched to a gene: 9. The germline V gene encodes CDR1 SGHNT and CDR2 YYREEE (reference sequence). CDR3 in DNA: TGTGCCAGCAGCCGTACCGGGACAGGGGACGACACTGAAGCTTTCTTT. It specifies CASSRTGTGDDTEAFF.

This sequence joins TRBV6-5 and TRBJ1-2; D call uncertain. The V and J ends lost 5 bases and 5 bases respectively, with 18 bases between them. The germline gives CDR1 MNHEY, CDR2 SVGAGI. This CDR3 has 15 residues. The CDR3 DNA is TGTGCCAGCAGTCCTTACCCCGAGACGGTGTATGGCTACACCTTC. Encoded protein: CASSPYPETVYGYTF.

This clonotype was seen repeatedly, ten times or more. The CDR3 sequence is CASSGQPNQPQHF. For the CDR3, the DNA is TGTGCCAGCAGCGGACAGCCCAATCAGCCCCAGCATTTT. The rearrangement joins TRBV12-3 or TRBV12-4 to TRBJ1-5, with a tentative D call TRBD1 (6 bases). The CDR3 consists of 13 residues. V shed 6 bases and J shed 3 bases, with 9 bases lying between them.

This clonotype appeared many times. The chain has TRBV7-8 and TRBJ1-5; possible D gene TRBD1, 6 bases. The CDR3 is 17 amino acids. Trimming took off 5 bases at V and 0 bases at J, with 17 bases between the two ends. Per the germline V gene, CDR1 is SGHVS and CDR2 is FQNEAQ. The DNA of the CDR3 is TGTGCCAGCAGCAAGCGGGACATACTTACTAGCAATCAGCCCCAGCATTTT. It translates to CASSKRDILTSNQPQHF.

The CDR3 region is CASSFAGAGELFF. CDR3 coding DNA: TGTGCCAGCAGTTTTGCGGGGGCCGGGGAGCTGTTTTTT. V and J are TRBV28 and TRBJ2-2, with TRBD2 matching 7 bases. The V and J ends lost 3 bases and 6 bases, in that order; junction bases with no gene match: 1. Germline CDR1 and CDR2: MDHEN and SYDVKM. The CDR3 runs 13 residues.

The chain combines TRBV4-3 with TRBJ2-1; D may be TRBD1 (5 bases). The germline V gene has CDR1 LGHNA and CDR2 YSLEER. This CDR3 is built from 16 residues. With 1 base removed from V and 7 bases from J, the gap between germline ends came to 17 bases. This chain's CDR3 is CASSQVLLRQTNEQFF. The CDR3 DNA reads TGCGCCAGCAGCCAAGTTTTACTCCGACAGACGAATGAGCAGTTCTTC.

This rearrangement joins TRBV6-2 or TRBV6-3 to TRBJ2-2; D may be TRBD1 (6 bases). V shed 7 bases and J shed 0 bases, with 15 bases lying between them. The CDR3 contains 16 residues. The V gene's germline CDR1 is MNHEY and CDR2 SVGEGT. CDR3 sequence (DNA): TGTGCCAGCACCAAAGGGGACACCGCGAACACCGGGGAGCTGTTTTTT. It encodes CASTKGDTANTGELFF.

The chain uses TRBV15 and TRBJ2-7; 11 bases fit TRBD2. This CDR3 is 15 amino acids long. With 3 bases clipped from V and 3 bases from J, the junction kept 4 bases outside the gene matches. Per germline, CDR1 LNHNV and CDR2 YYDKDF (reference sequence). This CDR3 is CATSSRLAGFYEQYV. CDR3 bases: TGTGCCACCAGCAGTAGACTAGCGGGGTTCTACGAGCAGTACGTC.

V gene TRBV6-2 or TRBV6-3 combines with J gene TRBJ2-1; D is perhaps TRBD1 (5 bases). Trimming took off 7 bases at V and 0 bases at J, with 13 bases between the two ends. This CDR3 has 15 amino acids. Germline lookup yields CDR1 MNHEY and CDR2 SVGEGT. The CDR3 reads CASIPTETSYNEQFF. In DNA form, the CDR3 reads TGTGCCAGCATCCCGACAGAAACCTCCTACAATGAGCAGTTCTTC.

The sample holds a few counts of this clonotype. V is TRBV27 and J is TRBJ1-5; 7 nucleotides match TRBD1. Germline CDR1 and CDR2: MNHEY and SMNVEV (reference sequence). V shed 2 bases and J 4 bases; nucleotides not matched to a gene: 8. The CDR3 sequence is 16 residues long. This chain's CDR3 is CASSLRGRDQNQPQHF. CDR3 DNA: TGTGCCAGCAGTTTAAGGGGGCGAGACCAGAATCAGCCCCAGCATTTT.

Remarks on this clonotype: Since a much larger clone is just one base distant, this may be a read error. CDR3 region: CASSVLVDNEQFF. The CDR3 DNA follows: TGTGCCAGCAGCGTATTAGTTGACAATGAGCAGTTCTTC. The chain joins TRBV7-9 to TRBJ2-1; unclear D gene. This CDR3 comprises 13 residues. Trimming pared 5 bases from V and 5 bases from J, leaving 10 bases between. Germline V lookup: CDR1 SEHNR, CDR2 FQNEAQ (reference sequence).

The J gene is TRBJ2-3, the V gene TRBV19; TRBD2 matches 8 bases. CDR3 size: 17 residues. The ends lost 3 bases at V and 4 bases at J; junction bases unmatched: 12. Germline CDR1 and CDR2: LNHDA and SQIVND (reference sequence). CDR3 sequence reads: CASSIGLAEVIPDTQYF. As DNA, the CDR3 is TGTGCCAGTAGTATCGGACTAGCAGAAGTTATCCCAGATACGCAGTATTTT.

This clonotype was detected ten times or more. DNA for the CDR3: TGTGCCAGCAGCGCGTGGACCCAGAACACTGAAGCTTTCTTT. Translating gives CASSAWTQNTEAFF. J is TRBJ1-1 and V is TRBV7-9; D ambiguous. The CDR3 is made up of 14 amino acids. Germline assignment: CDR1 SEHNR and CDR2 FQNEAQ (reference sequence). V was shortened by 5 bases and J by 1 base, with 11 bases between the two germline ends. The variable domain in full, with the rest retrieved from reference TRBV7-9 and TRBJ1-1, is DTGVSQNPRHKITKRGQNVTFRCDPISEHNRLYWYRQTLGQGPEFLTYFQNEAQLEKSRLLSDRFSAERPKGSFSTLEIQRTEQGDSAMYLCASSAWTQNTEAFFGQGTRLTVV.

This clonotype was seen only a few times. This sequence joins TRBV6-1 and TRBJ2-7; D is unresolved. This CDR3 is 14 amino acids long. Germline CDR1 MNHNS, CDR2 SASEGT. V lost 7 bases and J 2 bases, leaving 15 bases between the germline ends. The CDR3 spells CASIRVESPYEQYV. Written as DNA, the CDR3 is TGTGCCAGCATACGTGTAGAGAGCCCCTACGAGCAGTACGTC.

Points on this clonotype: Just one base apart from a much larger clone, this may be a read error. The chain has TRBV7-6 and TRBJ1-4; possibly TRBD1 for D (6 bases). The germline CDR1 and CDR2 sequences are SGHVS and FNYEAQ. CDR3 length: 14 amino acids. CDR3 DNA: TGTGTCAGCAGCTTCAGGGGATCTAATGAAAAACTGTTTTTT. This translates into CVSSFRGSNEKLFF.

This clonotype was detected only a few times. CDR3 sequence (DNA): TGTGCCAGCAGTACCTTAACAGGATTGAACACTGAAGCTTTCTTT. It codes for CASSTLTGLNTEAFF. The gene calls are TRBV6-5 and TRBJ1-1; possible D gene TRBD1, 5 bases. Per the germline V gene, CDR1 is MNHEY and CDR2 is SVGAGI. With 5 bases removed from V and 0 bases from J, the gap between germline ends came to 13 bases. CDR3 length equals 15 residues.

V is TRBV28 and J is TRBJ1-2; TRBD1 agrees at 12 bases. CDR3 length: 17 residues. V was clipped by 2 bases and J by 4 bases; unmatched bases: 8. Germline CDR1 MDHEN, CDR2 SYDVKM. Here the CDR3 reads CASSLKGDRGRTYGYTF. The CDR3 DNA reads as TGTGCCAGCAGTTTAAAAGGGGACAGGGGGCGAACCTATGGCTACACCTTC.

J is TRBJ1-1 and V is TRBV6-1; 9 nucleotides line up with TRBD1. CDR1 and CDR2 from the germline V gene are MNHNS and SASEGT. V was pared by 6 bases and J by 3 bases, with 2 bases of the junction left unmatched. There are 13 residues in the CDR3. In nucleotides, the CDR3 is TGTGCCAGCAGGGGACAGGGATACACTGAAGCTTTCTTT. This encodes CASRGQGYTEAFF.

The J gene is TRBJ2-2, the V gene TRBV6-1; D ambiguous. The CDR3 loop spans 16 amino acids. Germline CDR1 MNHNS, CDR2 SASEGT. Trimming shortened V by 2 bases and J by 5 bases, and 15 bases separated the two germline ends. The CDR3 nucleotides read TGTGCCAGCAGTGAAAGCAGTAGTATCTGGACCGGGGAGCTGTTTTTT. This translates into CASSESSSIWTGELFF.

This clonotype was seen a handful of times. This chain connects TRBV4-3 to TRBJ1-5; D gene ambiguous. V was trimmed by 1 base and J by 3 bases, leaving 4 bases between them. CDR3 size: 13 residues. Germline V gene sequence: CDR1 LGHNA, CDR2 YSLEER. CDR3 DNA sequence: TGCGCCAGCAGCCAAGTTATCAATCAGCCCCAGCATTTT. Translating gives CASSQVINQPQHF.